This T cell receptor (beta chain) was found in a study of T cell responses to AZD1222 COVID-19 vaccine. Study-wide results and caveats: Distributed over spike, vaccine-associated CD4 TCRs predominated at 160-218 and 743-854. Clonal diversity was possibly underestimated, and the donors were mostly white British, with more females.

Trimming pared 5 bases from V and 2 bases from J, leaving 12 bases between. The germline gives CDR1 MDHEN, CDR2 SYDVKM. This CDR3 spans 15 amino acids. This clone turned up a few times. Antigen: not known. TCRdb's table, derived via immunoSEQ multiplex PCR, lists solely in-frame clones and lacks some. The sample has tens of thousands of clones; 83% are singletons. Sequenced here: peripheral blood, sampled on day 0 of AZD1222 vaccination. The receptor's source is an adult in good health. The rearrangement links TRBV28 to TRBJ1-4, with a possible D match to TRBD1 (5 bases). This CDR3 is CASSPETVTNEKLFF. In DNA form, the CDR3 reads TGTGCCAGCAGTCCCGAGACAGTTACTAATGAAAAACTGTTTTTT.